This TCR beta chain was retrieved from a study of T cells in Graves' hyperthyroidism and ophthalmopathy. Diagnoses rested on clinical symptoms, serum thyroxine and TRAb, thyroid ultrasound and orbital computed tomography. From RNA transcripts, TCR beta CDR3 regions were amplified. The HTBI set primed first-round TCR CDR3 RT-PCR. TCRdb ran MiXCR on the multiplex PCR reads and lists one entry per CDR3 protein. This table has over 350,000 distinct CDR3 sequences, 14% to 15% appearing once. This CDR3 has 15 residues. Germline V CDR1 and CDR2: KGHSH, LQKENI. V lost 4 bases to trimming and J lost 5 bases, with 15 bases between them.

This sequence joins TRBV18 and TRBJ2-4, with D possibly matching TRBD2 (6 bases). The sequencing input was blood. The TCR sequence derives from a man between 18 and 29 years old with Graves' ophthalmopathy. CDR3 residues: CASSLSIAGQNIQYF. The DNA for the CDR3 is TGTGCCAGCTCACTCTCAATTGCGGGACAAAACATTCAGTACTTC.